The 2 T cell receptor beta chains below all came from one sample that was sequenced in a study of blood T cell repertoires in COVID-19. Sequencing was performed with immunoSEQ multiplex PCR; in TCRdb, only in-frame clones are kept and a portion is missing. This sample carries about 59,000 clones, approximately 78% of them seen once, and the ten largest clones take under 40%. Sequenced material: peripheral blood. These receptors originate from a man aged 60 to 75 with COVID-19, enrolled during active disease.

This clone was observed once. The CDR3, as DNA: TGTGCTAGTGGTTCCGGATCCGGAGGAGGCTACACCTTC. Translated: CASGSGSGGGYTF. V usage is TRBV12-5 and J usage is TRBJ1-2; D remains unclear. Trimming removed 4 bases from V and 8 bases from J, with 14 bases in between. The CDR3 totals 13 residues. CDR1 and CDR2 from the germline V gene are LGHNT and FRNRAP.

The chain joins TRBV6-6 to TRBJ1-5; D is ambiguous. Germline-derived CDR1 and CDR2 are MNHNY and SVGAGI (reference sequence). V was shortened by 0 bases and J by 7 bases, with 16 bases between the two germline ends. This CDR3 contains 16 residues. CDR3 sequence: CASSYSMGTGNQPQHF. The CDR3 DNA sequence: TGTGCCAGCAGTTACTCAATGGGAACGGGGAACCAGCCCCAGCATTTT.